This TCR beta chain was retrieved from a study of shared clonotypes between healthy human individuals. Whole-study results and caveats: Few donors limited the genetic and exposure-history diversity represented.

The table came from immunoSEQ multiplex PCR; TCRdb's copy has only in-frame clones and leaves some out. The data show around 2.1 million clones, 85% to 95% seen once. In the naive CD8 group, cells lacked CD45RO and were positively selected for CCR7, so terminally differentiated effector memory CD45RA+ cells were left out. Trimming removed 5 bases at V and 5 bases at J, with 19 bases between. The CDR3 runs to 16 residues. The germline V gene encodes CDR1 MDHEN and CDR2 SYDVKM. Notes on this clone: Its cognate antigen is unknown.

The V and J genes are TRBV28 and TRBJ1-5; D gene ambiguous. The sequence came from a man younger than 30 in good health. Some clones in this sample may be carry-over from other donors' samples. The sequencing sample was made of naive CD8+ T cells from PBMCs. CDR3 in DNA: TGTGCCAGCAGTCCCCATCCCAGGTATTGGGATCAGCCCCAGCATTTT. Protein product: CASSPHPRYWDQPQHF.